This T cell receptor (beta chain) appears in the sequencing data of a study of blood T cell repertoires in COVID-19. Study as a whole: The samples span acute and convalescent COVID-19 from the United States, Italy and Spain.

In the authors' methods: Cell counts per sample came from amplifying reference gene primers. Some clones are missing from TCRdb's copy, which holds only in-frame ones; the method was immunoSEQ multiplex PCR. From that table come the V and J calls and clone size; the DNA was used to work out D and trimming. The sample shows about 480,000 clones, 87% of them seen only once. Trimming stripped 3 bases from V and 7 bases from J, with 8 bases between. The CDR3 runs 12 residues. CDR1 SEHNR and CDR2 FQNEAQ come from the germline V gene (reference sequence). Cohort placement rested on clinical history that participants reported themselves.

The sample comprised PBMCs or T cells enriched from blood (not recorded which). The source of this sequence is a young woman with acute COVID-19. This rearrangement joins TRBV7-9 to TRBJ2-3; D might be TRBD2 (6 bases). The CDR3 loop is CASSFAGYTQYF. CDR3 DNA: TGTGCCAGCAGCTTTGCGGGGTATACGCAGTATTTT.